This entry concerns a single T cell receptor beta chain. Profiling relied on immunoSEQ multiplex PCR, and the TCRdb table lists in-frame clones only, not all of them. In the table there are about 380,000 clones, about 87% of which are singletons. This entry comes from a study of blood T cell repertoires in COVID-19. The receptor was isolated from a man under 40 who had recovered from COVID-19. Sequenced input: PBMCs or T cells enriched from blood (not recorded which).

CDR3 nucleotide sequence: TGCGCCAGCAGCTTGACAGGGGGAGGTTCCTACGAGCAGTACTTC. The encoded protein is CASSLTGGGSYEQYF. The genes are TRBV5-1 and TRBJ2-7; 8 nucleotides match TRBD1. This CDR3 region has 15 residues. V lost 1 base, J lost 1 base, and 4 bases stayed unmatched. Germline V gene sequence: CDR1 SGHRS, CDR2 YFSETQ.